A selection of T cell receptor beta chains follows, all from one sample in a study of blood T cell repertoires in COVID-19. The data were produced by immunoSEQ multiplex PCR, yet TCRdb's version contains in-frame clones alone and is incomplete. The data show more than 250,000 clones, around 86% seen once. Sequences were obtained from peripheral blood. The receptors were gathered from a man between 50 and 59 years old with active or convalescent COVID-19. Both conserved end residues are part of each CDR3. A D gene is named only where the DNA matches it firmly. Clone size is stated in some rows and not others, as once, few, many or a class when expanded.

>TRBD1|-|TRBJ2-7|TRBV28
TGTGCCAGCAGCCGACAGGGGTGGTCCTACGAGCAGTACTTC
CASSRQGWSYEQYF
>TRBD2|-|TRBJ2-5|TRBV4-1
TGCGCCAGCAGCCAAGAGGTAGCGGGAGCCTCGCCGAGAAAGACCCAGTACTTC
CASSQEVAGASPRKTQYF
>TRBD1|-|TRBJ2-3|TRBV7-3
TGTGCCAGCAGCCGGACAGGGCCCGGAGATACGCAGTATTTT
CASSRTGPGDTQYF
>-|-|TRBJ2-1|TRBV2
TGTGCCAGCAGGTGGCAGGGTGGTTCAGGTGAGCAGTTCTTC
CASRWQGGSGEQFF
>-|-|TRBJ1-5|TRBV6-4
TGTGCCAGCAGTGATAGAGGAGGGGACAATCAGCCCCAGCATTTT
CASSDRGGDNQPQHF
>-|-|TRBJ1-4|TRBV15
TGTGCCACCAGCAGAGATGCAGGATCTGGTGAAAAACTGTTTTTT
CATSRDAGSGEKLFF
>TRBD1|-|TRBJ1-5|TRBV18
TGTGCCAGCTCACCCCCGCAGGGGGTACGCAATCAGCCCCAGCATTTT
CASSPPQGVRNQPQHF
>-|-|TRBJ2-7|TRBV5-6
TGTGCCAGCAGCCCCCAGGGTGCAGAGCAGTACTTC
CASSPQGAEQYF
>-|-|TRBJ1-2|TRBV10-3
TGTGCCATCCTCCCGGGATCGGGAGGACACCCCTATGGCTACACCTTC
CAILPGSGGHPYGYTF
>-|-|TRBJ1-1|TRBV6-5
TGTGTTGGGGAGGCGAACACTGAAGCTTTCTTT
CVGEANTEAFF
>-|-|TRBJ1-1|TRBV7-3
TGTGCCAGCAGCTTGGGTGGTGGGGCTGGGACTGAAGCTTTCTTT
CASSLGGGAGTEAFF
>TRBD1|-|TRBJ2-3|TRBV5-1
TGCGCCAGCAGTACGTTGGGGTCCCAGGGGGATGGCACAGATACGCAGTATTTT
CASSTLGSQGDGTDTQYF
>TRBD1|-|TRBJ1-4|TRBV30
TGTGCCTGGAGTATTGCGGACAGGATTAATGAAAAACTGTTTTTT
CAWSIADRINEKLFF
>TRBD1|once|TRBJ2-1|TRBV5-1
TGCGCCAGCAGCTCGAGACAGGGAAACAATGAGCAGTTCTTC
CASSSRQGNNEQFF
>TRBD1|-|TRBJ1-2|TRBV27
TGTGCCAGCAGTTTCTCGACAGGGGGTATAGTCTATGGCTACACCTTC
CASSFSTGGIVYGYTF
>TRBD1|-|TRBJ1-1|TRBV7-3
TGTGCCAGCAGCCCCCGACAGGGGCTTACTGAAGCTTTCTTT
CASSPRQGLTEAFF
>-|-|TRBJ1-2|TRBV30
TGTGCCTGGAGTGCTTCAGACTATGGCTACACCTTC
CAWSASDYGYTF
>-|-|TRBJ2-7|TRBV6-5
TGTGCCAGCAGTTCCAGGGCAGGCGTCCCCTACGAGCAGTACTTC
CASSSRAGVPYEQYF
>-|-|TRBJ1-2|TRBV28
TGTGCCAGCAGACAGGACAGCAACTATGGCTACACCTTC
CASRQDSNYGYTF
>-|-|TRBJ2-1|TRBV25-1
TGTGCCAGCAGTGCCGTGAATAGTGGGGCTGAGCAGTTCTTC
CASSAVNSGAEQFF
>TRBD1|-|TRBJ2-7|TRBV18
TGTGCCAGCTCACCACTGGGACAGGGAACCTACGAGCAGTACTTC
CASSPLGQGTYEQYF
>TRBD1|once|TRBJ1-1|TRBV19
TGTGCCAGTAGTCGGATGAGGGGGCAAGGTGAAGCTTTCTTT
CASSRMRGQGEAFF
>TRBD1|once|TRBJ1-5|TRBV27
TGTGCCAGCCACAACCTAACAGGGGGGAATCAGCCCCAGCATTTT
CASHNLTGGNQPQHF
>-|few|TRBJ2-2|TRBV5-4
TGTGCCAGCAGAGCGGTGGCCACCGGGGAGCTGTTTTTT
CASRAVATGELFF
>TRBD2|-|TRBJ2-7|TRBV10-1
TGCGCCAGCAGTGAGTCGCGTGAGACTAGCGGGGTATACGAGCAGTACTTC
CASSESRETSGVYEQYF
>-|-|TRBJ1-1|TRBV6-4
TGTGCCAGCAGCCAAGGGCGAGCGGGGGATATGAACACTGAAGCTTTCTTT
CASSQGRAGDMNTEAFF
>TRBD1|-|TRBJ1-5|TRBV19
TGTGCCAGTAGTTTAAAGGACAGGGGATCGTGGAGGAGCAATCAGCCCCAGCATTTT
CASSLKDRGSWRSNQPQHF
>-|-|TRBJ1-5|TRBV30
TGTGCCTGGAGTAAGATGGGGCGCCAGCCCCAGCATTTT
CAWSKMGRQPQHF
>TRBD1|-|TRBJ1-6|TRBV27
TGTGCCAGCAGGTTCCGGGACAGGGAAAATTCACCCCTCCACTTT
CASRFRDRENSPLHF
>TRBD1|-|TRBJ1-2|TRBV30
TGTGCCTGGAGTGGACAGGGAAACTATGGCTACACCTTC
CAWSGQGNYGYTF
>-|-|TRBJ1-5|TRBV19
TGTGCCAGTAGTATATCCCACGGGGGGGGCAATCAGCCCCAGCATTTT
CASSISHGGGNQPQHF
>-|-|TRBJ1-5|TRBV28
TGTGCCAGCAACATTGCAGGTCAGCCCCAGCATTTT
CASNIAGQPQHF
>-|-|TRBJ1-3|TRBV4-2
TGTGCCAGCAGCCCCTATACCGCGGTGGACTCTGGAAACACCATATATTTT
CASSPYTAVDSGNTIYF
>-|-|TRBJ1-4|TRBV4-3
TGCGCCAGCAGCCAAGGACGGGGAAATGAAAAACTGTTTTTT
CASSQGRGNEKLFF
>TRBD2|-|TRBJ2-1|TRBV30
TGTGCCTGGAGTGGGGTAGCGGGAAACGAGCAGTTCTTC
CAWSGVAGNEQFF
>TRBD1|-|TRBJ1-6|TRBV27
TGTGCCAGCGCCCCGACAGGGGCTAGTGGTTCACCCCTCCACTTT
CASAPTGASGSPLHF
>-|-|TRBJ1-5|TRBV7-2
TGTGCCAGCAGCTTAAGCGGCCCGGGTAGCAATCAGCCCCAGCATTTT
CASSLSGPGSNQPQHF
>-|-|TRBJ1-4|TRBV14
TGTGCCAGCAGCACGGGAGCGATTGAAAAACTGTTTTTT
CASSTGAIEKLFF
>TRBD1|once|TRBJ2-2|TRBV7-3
TGTGCCAGCAGCCCTCGGACAGGGACCGGGGAGCTGTTTTTT
CASSPRTGTGELFF
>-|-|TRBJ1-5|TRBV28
TGTGCCAGCAGCCGACAAGGTGGTCGCAATCAGCCCCAGCATTTT
CASSRQGGRNQPQHF
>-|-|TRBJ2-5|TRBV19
TGTGCCAGTAGTTATAGGGGGGAGACCCAGTACTTC
CASSYRGETQYF
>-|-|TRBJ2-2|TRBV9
TGTGCCAGCAGCGTAGGGTCACACCGGGCCGGGGAGCTGTTTTTT
CASSVGSHRAGELFF
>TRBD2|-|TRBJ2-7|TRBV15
TGTGCCACCAGCAGCCGGACTAGCCGTAGATACGAGCAGTACTTC
CATSSRTSRRYEQYF
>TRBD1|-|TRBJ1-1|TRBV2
TGTGCCAGTTGGGGACAGGGGGCGCCCGGAGCTTTCTTT
CASWGQGAPGAFF
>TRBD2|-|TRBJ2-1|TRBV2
TGTGCCAGCAGTCAGACTAGCGGGGAGGGTGAGCAGTTCTTC
CASSQTSGEGEQFF
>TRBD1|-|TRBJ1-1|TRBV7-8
TGTGCCAGCAGTCCCTCCGTTGGACAGGCAGCTTTCTTT
CASSPSVGQAAFF
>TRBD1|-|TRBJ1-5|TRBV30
TGTGCCTGGAGTGTACGTACGACAGGGGCGAATCAGCCCCAGCATTTT
CAWSVRTTGANQPQHF
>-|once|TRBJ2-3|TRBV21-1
TGTGCCAGCAGCAAACCCCGACTAGCGGGGGAACCTAGCACAGATACGCAGTATTTT
CASSKPRLAGEPSTDTQYF
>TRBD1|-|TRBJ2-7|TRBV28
TGTGCAACCGGGACAGGAACGGGGGAGCAGTACTTC
CATGTGTGEQYF
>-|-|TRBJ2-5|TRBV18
TGTGCCAGCTCCCCCGGGTTCGATACAGAGACCCAGTACTTC
CASSPGFDTETQYF
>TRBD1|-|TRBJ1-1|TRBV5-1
TGCGCCAGCAGCTCGAGACAGGGAATGAACACTGAAGCTTTCTTT
CASSSRQGMNTEAFF
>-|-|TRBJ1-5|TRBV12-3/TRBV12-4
TGTGCCAGCAGTCCTGGGGGAGGCAAGCCCCAGCATTTT
CASSPGGGKPQHF
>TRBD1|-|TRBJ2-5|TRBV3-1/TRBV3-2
TGTGCCAGCAGCTTGCCGGGACAGGCCCAAGAGACCCAGTACTTC
CASSLPGQAQETQYF
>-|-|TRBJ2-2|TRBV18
TGTGCCAGCTCACGGCAGGATGCATCGAACACCGGGGAGCTGTTTTTT
CASSRQDASNTGELFF
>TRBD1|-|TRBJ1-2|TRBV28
TGTGCCAGCAGTTCGGACAGGGTAGACTATGGCTACACCTTC
CASSSDRVDYGYTF
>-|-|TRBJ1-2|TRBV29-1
TGCAGCGTTGAAGGGCGGGCAGGCTTCGACTATGGCTACACCTTC
CSVEGRAGFDYGYTF
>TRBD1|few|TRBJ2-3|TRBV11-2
TGTGCCAGCAGCCCCAGGGGGACGACAGGGCAGCCTAGCACAGATACGCAGTATTTT
CASSPRGTTGQPSTDTQYF
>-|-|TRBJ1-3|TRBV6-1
TGTGCCAGCAGTGAGCAAGGGGCTGGAAACACCATATATTTT
CASSEQGAGNTIYF
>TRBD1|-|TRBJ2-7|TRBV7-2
TGTGCCAGCAGCTTAGAGACGACAGGGCGACAGTACTTC
CASSLETTGRQYF